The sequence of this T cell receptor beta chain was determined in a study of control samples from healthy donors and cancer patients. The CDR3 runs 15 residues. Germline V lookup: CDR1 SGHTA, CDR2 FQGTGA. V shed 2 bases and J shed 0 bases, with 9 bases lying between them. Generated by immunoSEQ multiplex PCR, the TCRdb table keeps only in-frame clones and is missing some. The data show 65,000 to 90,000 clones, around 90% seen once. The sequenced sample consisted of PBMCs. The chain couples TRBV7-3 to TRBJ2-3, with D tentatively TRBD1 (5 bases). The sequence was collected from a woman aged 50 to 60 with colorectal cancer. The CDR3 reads CASSLGATSTDTQYF. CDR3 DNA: TGTGCCAGCAGCTTAGGGGCGACTAGCACAGATACGCAGTATTTT. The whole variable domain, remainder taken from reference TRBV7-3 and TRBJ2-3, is GAGVSQTPSNKVTEKGKYVELRCDPISGHTALYWYRQSLGQGPEFLIYFQGTGAADDSGLPNDRFFAVRPEGSVSTLKIQRTERGDSAVYLCASSLGATSTDTQYFGPGTRLTVL.